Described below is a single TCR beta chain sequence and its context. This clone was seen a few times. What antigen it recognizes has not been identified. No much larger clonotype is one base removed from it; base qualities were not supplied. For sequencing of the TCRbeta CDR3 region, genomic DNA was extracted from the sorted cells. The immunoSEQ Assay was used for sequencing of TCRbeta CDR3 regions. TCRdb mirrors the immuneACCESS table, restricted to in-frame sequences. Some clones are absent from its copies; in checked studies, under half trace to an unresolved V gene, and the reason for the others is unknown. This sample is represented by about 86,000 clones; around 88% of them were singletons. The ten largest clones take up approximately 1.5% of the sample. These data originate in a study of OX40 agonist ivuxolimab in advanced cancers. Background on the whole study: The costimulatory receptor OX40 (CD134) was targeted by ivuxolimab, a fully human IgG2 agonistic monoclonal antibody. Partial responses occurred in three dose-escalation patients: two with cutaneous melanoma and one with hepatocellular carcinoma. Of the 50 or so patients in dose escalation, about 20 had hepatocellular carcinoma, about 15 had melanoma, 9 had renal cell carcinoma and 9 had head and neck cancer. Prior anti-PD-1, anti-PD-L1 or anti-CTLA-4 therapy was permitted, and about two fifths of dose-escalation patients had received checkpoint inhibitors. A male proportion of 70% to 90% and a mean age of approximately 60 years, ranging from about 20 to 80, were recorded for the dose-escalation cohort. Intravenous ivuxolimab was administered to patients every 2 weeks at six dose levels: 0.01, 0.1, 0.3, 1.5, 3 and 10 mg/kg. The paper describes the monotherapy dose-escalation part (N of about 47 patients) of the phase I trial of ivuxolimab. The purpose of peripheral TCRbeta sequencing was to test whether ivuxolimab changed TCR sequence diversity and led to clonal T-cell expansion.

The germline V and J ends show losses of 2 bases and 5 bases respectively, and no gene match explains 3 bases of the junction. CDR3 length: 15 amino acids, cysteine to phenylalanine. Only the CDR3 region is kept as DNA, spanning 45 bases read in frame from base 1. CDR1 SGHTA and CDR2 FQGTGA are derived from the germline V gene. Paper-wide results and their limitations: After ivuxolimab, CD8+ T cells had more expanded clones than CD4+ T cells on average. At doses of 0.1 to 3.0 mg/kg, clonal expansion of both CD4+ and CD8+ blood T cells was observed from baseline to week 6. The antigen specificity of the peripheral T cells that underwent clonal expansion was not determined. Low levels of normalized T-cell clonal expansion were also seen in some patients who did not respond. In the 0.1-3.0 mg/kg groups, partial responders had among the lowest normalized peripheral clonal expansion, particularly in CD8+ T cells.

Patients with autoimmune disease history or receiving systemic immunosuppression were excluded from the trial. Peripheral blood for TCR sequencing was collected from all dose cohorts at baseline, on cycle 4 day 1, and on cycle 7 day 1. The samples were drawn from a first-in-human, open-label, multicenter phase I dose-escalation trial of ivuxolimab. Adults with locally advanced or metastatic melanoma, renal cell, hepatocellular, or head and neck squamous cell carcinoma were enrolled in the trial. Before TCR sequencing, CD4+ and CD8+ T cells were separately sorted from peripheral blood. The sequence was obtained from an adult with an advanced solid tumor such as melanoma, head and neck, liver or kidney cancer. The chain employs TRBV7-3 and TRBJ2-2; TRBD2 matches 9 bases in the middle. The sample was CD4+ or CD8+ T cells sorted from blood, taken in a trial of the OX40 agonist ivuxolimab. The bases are TGTGCCAGCAGCTTAGGGCTAGCGGGGACCGGGGAGCTGTTTTTT. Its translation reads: CASSLGLAGTGELFF.